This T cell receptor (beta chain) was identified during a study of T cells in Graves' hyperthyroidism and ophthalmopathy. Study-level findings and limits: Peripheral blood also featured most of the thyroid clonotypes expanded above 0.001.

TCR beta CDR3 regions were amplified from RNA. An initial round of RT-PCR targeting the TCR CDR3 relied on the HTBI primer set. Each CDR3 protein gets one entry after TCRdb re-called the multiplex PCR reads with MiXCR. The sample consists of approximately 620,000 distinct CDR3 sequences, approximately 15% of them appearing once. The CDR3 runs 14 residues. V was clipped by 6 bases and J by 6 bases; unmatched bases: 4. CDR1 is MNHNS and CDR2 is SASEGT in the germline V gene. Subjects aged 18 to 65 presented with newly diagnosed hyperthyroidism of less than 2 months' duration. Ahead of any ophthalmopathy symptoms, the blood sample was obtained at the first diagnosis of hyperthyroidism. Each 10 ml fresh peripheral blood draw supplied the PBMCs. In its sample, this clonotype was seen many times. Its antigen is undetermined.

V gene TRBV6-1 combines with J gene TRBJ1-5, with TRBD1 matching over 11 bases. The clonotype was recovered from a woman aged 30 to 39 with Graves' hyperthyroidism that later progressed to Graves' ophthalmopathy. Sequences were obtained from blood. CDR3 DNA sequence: TGTGCCAGCAGGGGACAGGGGGGTATTCAGCCCCAGCATTTT. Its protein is CASRGQGGIQPQHF.